This TCR beta chain was documented in a study of T cells in Graves' hyperthyroidism and ophthalmopathy. This clonotype was found many times. CDR1 is WNHNN and CDR2 is SYGVQD in the germline V gene (reference sequence). The V gene end was trimmed by 5 bases and the J gene end by 3 bases; junction bases not matched to a gene: 3. The CDR3 sequence is 13 residues long. Amplified TCR beta CDR3 regions derived from RNA transcripts. First-round RT-PCR of the TCR CDR3 relied on the HTBI primer set. TCRdb itself ran the multiplex PCR reads through MiXCR, one entry per CDR3 protein. The sample lists about 560,000 distinct CDR3 sequences, approximately 14% occurring once.

This sequence was found in a woman in her thirties or forties with Graves' hyperthyroidism. The chain is built from TRBV10-1 and TRBJ2-5; 7 nucleotides align to TRBD2. The sample taken for sequencing was blood. CDR3 sequence (DNA): TGCGCCAGCAGTAGTGGGAGGGAAGAGACCCAGTACTTC. It encodes CASSSGREETQYF.